These T cell receptor beta chains were read from a single sample in a study of OX40 agonist ivuxolimab in advanced cancers. Data came from immunoSEQ multiplex PCR; TCRdb stores just in-frame clones and leaves some out. The data contain roughly 48,000 clones, around 90% of them singletons. The material was CD4+ or CD8+ T cells sorted from blood, obtained in a trial of the OX40 agonist ivuxolimab. The receptors here all came from an adult with an advanced solid tumor such as melanoma, head and neck, liver or kidney cancer. The CDR3 runs from the conserved cysteine through the conserved F or W. D genes are given only for firm matches. The size of a clone is reported for some rows only, either as once, few or many, or as a class for expanded clones.

CDR3nt	CDR3aa	len	d_gene	v_gene	abundance	j_gene
TGTGCCAGCAGTGACCGGCTAGTCGCAGATACGCAGTATTTT	CASSDRLVADTQYF	14	-	TRBV2	-	TRBJ2-3
TGTGCCAGCAGCGTAGGACCGAGAGTCACAGATACGCAGTATTTT	CASSVGPRVTDTQYF	15	-	TRBV7-6	-	TRBJ2-3
TGTGCCAGCAGTTTCGGGCTTAACAATGAGCAGTTCTTC	CASSFGLNNEQFF	13	-	TRBV27	once	TRBJ2-1
TGCAGCGTTGAAGGGGACTTCTCCTACGAGCAGTACTTC	CSVEGDFSYEQYF	13	-	TRBV29-1	-	TRBJ2-7
TGTGCCATCAGTGCGACAGGGTTGGGGGCCGGGGAGCTGTTTTTT	CAISATGLGAGELFF	15	TRBD1	TRBV10-3	few	TRBJ2-2
TGTGCCAGCGACGGGGGGCCAAGCGAGCAGTACTTC	CASDGGPSEQYF	12	-	TRBV28	-	TRBJ2-7
TGTGCCAGCAGCTCGGGAGGGTATGGCTACACCTTC	CASSSGGYGYTF	12	-	TRBV5-6	-	TRBJ1-2
TGTGCCAGCAGCGCGGGGCAGGCCTACGAGCAGTACTTC	CASSAGQAYEQYF	13	-	TRBV9	-	TRBJ2-7
TGTGCCAGCAGCGCACAGGGGGCCCACGAGCAGTACTTC	CASSAQGAHEQYF	13	TRBD1	TRBV7-8	few	TRBJ2-7
TGTGCCAGTAGTATCGAGGGAACCCACTCCTACAATGAGCAGTTCTTC	CASSIEGTHSYNEQFF	16	-	TRBV19	-	TRBJ2-1
TGTGCCAGCAGCCCAACCCCGGGACGGGAACTTCAAGAGACCCAGTACTTC	CASSPTPGRELQETQYF	17	-	TRBV7-3	-	TRBJ2-5
TGTGCCAGCAGCTTAGTCGGGAGCTCAGATACGCAGTATTTT	CASSLVGSSDTQYF	14	-	TRBV7-6	-	TRBJ2-3
TGCGCCAGCAGCCAAGGATGGGACAGAGGCACAGATACGCAGTATTTT	CASSQGWDRGTDTQYF	16	TRBD1	TRBV4-3	-	TRBJ2-3
TGTGCCAGCAGTGTAAATATTGGACTAGCGGGAGTGAGCTCCTACGAGCAGTACTTC	CASSVNIGLAGVSSYEQYF	19	TRBD2	TRBV27	-	TRBJ2-7
TGTGCCAGCAGCGTAGAACCCGGGGCGGGAGAGCAGTACTTC	CASSVEPGAGEQYF	14	-	TRBV9	few	TRBJ2-7
TGTGCCAGCAGCTTCGGGAGCTCTGGGGCCAACGTCCTGACTTTC	CASSFGSSGANVLTF	15	-	TRBV11-2	-	TRBJ2-6
TGTGCCAGCAGCTTGGTAGGGGATGAGCAGTTCTTC	CASSLVGDEQFF	12	-	TRBV5-6	-	TRBJ2-1
TGTGCCAGTAGGGGGTTTGAAGAGACCCAGTACTTC	CASRGFEETQYF	12	-	TRBV28	-	TRBJ2-5
TGTGCCAGTAGTATAGGTTGGACAGGGTCGATCCACGAGCAGTACTTC	CASSIGWTGSIHEQYF	16	TRBD1	TRBV19	-	TRBJ2-7
TGTGCCAGCAGTTTTACAGCCTGGGCGGGGACCTACGAGCAGTACTTC	CASSFTAWAGTYEQYF	16	-	TRBV28	-	TRBJ2-7
TGCGCCAGCAGCCACAACCGTTTCGGCACTGAAGCTTTCTTT	CASSHNRFGTEAFF	14	-	TRBV4-3	-	TRBJ1-1
TGTGCCAGCAGTACTCTCTTAGCGGGATTAACTGAAGCTTTCTTT	CASSTLLAGLTEAFF	15	-	TRBV28	once	TRBJ1-1
TGTGCCAGCAGCTCGCCTACCGGGGTGGGTCAAGAGACCCAGTACTTC	CASSSPTGVGQETQYF	16	-	TRBV7-9	-	TRBJ2-5
TGTGCCAGCAGCTTTGGGCGTAGCGGGGGGGTAGCAGATACGCAGTATTTT	CASSFGRSGGVADTQYF	17	TRBD2	TRBV11-2	-	TRBJ2-3
TGTGCCAGTGGAACCGGGACAGGGAACACCGGGGAGCTGTTTTTT	CASGTGTGNTGELFF	15	TRBD1	TRBV19	-	TRBJ2-2
TGTGCCAGCAGGGATACTAGGGTGGTTCTTGGTAGCCATGAGCAGTTCTTC	CASRDTRVVLGSHEQFF	17	-	TRBV2	-	TRBJ2-1
TGTGCCAGCAGTGACTCCGCGAGGGATGAGCAGTTCTTC	CASSDSARDEQFF	13	-	TRBV6-4	-	TRBJ2-1
TGCGCCAGCACGACAGGGGAGAACTATGGCTACACCTTC	CASTTGENYGYTF	13	TRBD1	TRBV5-1	-	TRBJ1-2
TGTGCCAGCAGCCCAATCGGGGCCGGGGAGCTGTTTTTT	CASSPIGAGELFF	13	-	TRBV7-2	-	TRBJ2-2
TGTGCCAGCACTGGGGGGAACACTGAAGCTTTCTTT	CASTGGNTEAFF	12	-	TRBV25-1	-	TRBJ1-1
TGTGCCAGCAGCTTGACAGGGCTAAGTCGGGAGACCCAGTACTTC	CASSLTGLSRETQYF	15	-	TRBV5-4	-	TRBJ2-5
TGTGCCAGTAGCCCTGGGGGAGACTACAATGAGCAGTTCTTC	CASSPGGDYNEQFF	14	-	TRBV19	-	TRBJ2-1
TGTGCCAGCAGCCCGGGCCCTCTCCGCGCGAGATACTATGGCTACACCTTC	CASSPGPLRARYYGYTF	17	-	TRBV7-9	-	TRBJ1-2
TGTGCCAGCAAGGACAACTCCTACGAGCAGTACTTC	CASKDNSYEQYF	12	-	TRBV6-1	-	TRBJ2-7
TGTGCCAGCAGCCAAGGCCGGGACAGTTATCAGCCCCAGCATTTT	CASSQGRDSYQPQHF	15	TRBD1	TRBV4-2	-	TRBJ1-5
TGTGCCAGCAGCCCAAAGCGGGGGGAGTTCTACGAGCAGTACTTC	CASSPKRGEFYEQYF	15	TRBD2	TRBV7-9	-	TRBJ2-7
TGTGCCAGCTTGCACCCCACCGGGGAGCTGTTTTTT	CASLHPTGELFF	12	-	TRBV7-6	-	TRBJ2-2
TGTGCCAGCAGCTTATGGAGGGGTTCCTACGAGCAGTACTTC	CASSLWRGSYEQYF	14	-	TRBV7-8	once	TRBJ2-7
TGTGCCAGCAGTTTGAAGGGCAGGGTCGGCTCTGAGCAGTTCTTC	CASSLKGRVGSEQFF	15	-	TRBV28	once	TRBJ2-1
TGTGCCAGCAGCCCCCATGCGGGGAGCCCCGTGGCGGGGGGGTCCTACGAGCAGTACTTC	CASSPHAGSPVAGGSYEQYF	20	TRBD2	TRBV7-6	-	TRBJ2-7
TGTGCTACTGGGGGGCTCGGTCAGCCCCAGCATTTT	CATGGLGQPQHF	12	-	TRBV19	-	TRBJ1-5
TGTGCCAGTAGCATCGAAATGGGGCGCTACGAGCAGTACTTC	CASSIEMGRYEQYF	14	-	TRBV19	few	TRBJ2-7
TGTGCCAGCAGCTCCGCCGGGACAGGGGATTACGAGCAGTACTTC	CASSSAGTGDYEQYF	15	TRBD1	TRBV11-2	once	TRBJ2-7
TGTGCCAGTAGTATAGAGGGTTTCGATAGCAATCAGCCCCAGCATTTT	CASSIEGFDSNQPQHF	16	-	TRBV19	-	TRBJ1-5
TGTGCCAGCAGAGTTAGCGGGGTCGTCCGCACAGATACGCAGTATTTT	CASRVSGVVRTDTQYF	16	TRBD2	TRBV2	-	TRBJ2-3
TGTGCCAGCAGCGTAGGCTTCACAGAAGAGACCCAGTACTTC	CASSVGFTEETQYF	14	-	TRBV9	-	TRBJ2-5
TGTGCCAGCAGTTTAAGGGGGGGGTCCTACGAGCAGTACTTC	CASSLRGGSYEQYF	14	-	TRBV27	-	TRBJ2-7
TGTGCCACCTCGGGGCTGAACCACAGGATTCTTTTTACCGATGGCTACACCTTC	CATSGLNHRILFTDGYTF	18	-	TRBV21-1	-	TRBJ1-2
TGTGCCAGCAGCTCGTCTTGGACCTTGCAAAACTCCTACAATGAGCAGTTCTTC	CASSSSWTLQNSYNEQFF	18	-	TRBV5-6	-	TRBJ2-1
TGTGCCAGCAGCTTAGACCCAGGGGAGGGGGTTAGATATAATTCACCCCTCCACTTT	CASSLDPGEGVRYNSPLHF	19	-	TRBV11-2	-	TRBJ1-6
TGTGCCAGCAGCCCCTGGACAATGACAGATACGCAGTATTTT	CASSPWTMTDTQYF	14	-	TRBV7-8	-	TRBJ2-3
TGCGCCAGCAGCCAGGGACAGGGATTAATAGATGGCTACACCTTC	CASSQGQGLIDGYTF	15	TRBD1	TRBV4-3	-	TRBJ1-2
TGTGCCAGCTCGGGGGGCACAGATACGCAGTATTTT	CASSGGTDTQYF	12	-	TRBV6-5	-	TRBJ2-3
TGTGCCAGCAGTTCCACGACAGGGGCGATTACCTACGAGCAGTACTTC	CASSSTTGAITYEQYF	16	TRBD1	TRBV27	-	TRBJ2-7